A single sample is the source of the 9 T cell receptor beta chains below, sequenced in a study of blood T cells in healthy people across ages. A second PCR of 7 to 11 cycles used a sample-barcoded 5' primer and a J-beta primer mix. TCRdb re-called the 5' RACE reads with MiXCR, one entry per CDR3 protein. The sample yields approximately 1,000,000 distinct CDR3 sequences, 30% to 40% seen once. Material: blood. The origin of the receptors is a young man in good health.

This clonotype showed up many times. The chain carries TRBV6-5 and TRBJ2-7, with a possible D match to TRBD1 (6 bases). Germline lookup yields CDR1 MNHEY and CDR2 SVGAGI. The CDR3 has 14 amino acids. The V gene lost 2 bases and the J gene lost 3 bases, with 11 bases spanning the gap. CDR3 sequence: CASSYGDRYYEQYF. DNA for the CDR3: TGTGCCAGCAGTTACGGAGACAGGTACTACGAGCAGTACTTC.

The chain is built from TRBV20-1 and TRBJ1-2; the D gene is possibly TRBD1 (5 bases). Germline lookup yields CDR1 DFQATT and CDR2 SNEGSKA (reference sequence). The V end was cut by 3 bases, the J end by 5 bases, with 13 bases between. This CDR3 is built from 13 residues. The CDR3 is CSASGGRFYGYTF. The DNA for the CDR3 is TGCAGTGCTAGCGGGGGGAGATTTTATGGCTACACCTTC.

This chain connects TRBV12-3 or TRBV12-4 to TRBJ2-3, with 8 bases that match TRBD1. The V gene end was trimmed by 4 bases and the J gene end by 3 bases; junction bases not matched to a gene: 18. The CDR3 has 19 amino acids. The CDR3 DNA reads TGTGCCAGCAGTTCGGCTACAGGGGGTGCCAATCCCCGGACAGATACGCAGTATTTT. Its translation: CASSSATGGANPRTDTQYF.

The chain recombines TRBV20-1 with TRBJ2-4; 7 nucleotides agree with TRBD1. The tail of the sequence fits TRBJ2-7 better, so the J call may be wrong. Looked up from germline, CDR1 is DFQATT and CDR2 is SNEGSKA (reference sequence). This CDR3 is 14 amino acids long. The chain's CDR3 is CSATTRQGTYEQYF. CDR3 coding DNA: TGCAGTGCTACTACCCGACAGGGAACCTACGAGCAGTACTTC.

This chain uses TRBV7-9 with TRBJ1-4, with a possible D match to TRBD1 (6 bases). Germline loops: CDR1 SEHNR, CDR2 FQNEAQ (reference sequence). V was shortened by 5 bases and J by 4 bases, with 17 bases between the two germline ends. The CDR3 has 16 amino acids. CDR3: CASSNKGGRGNEKLFF. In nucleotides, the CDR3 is TGTGCCAGCAGCAACAAAGGGGGTCGGGGTAATGAAAAACTGTTTTTT.

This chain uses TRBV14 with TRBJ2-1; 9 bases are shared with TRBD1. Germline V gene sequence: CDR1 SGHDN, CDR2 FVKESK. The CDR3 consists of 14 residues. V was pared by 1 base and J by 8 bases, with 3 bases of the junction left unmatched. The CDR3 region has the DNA TGTGCCAGCAGCCAAGCACAGGGGGCGGATGAGCAGTTCTTC. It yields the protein CASSQAQGADEQFF. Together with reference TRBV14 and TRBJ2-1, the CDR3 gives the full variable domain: EAGVTQFPSHSVIEKGQTVTLRCDPISGHDNLYWYRRVMGKEIKFLLHFVKESKQDESGMPNNRFLAERTGGTYSTLKVQPAELEDSGVYFCASSQAQGADEQFFGPGTRLTVL.

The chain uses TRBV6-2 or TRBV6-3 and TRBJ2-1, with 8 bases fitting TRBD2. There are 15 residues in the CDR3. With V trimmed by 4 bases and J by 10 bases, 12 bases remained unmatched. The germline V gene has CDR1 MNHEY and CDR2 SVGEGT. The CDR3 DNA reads TGTGCCAGCAGTTTGACTAGCGCTCTTTCGGGGGAGCAGTTCTTC. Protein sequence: CASSLTSALSGEQFF.

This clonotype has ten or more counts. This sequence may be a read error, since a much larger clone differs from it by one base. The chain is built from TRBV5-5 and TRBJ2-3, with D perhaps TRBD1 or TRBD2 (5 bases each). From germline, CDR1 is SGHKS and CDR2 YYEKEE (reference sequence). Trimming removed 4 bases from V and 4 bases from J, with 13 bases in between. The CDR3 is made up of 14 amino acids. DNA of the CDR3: TGTGCCAGCAGCCACGCAATGGGGGCAGATACGCAGTATTTT. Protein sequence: CASSHAMGADTQYF.

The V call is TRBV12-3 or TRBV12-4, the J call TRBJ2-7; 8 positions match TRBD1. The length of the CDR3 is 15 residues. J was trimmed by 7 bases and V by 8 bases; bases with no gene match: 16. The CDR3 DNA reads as TGTGCCAGCTCTCCCGGGCCAGGGGGCCACAATGAGCAGTACTTC. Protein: CASSPGPGGHNEQYF.